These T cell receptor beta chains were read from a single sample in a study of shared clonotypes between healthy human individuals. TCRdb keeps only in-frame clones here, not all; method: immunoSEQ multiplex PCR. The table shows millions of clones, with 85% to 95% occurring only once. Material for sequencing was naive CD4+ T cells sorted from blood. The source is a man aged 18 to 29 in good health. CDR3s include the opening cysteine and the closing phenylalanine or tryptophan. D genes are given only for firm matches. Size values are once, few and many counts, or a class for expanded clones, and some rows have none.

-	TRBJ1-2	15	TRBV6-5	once	TGTGCCAGCAGTTACTCGATGGGAGGGAACTATGGCTACACCTTC	CASSYSMGGNYGYTF
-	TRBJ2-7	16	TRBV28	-	TGTGCCAGCAGTTTGGCTCGATCACAGGGAGTATACGAGCAGTACTTC	CASSLARSQGVYEQYF
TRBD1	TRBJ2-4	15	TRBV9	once	TGTGCCAGCAGCGCATCCGGGACAGGCAGCCTCATTCAGTACTTC	CASSASGTGSLIQYF
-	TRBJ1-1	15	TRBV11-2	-	TGTGCCAGCAGCTTAGATGGCAGGGCGAACACTGAAGCTTTCTTT	CASSLDGRANTEAFF
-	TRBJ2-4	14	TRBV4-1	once	TGCGCCAGCAGCCGCCAGGGTGGCAAAAACATTCAGTACTTC	CASSRQGGKNIQYF
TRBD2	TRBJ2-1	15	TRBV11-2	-	TGTGCCAGCAGTCAACTAGCGGGAGTCATAAATGAGCAGTTCTTC	CASSQLAGVINEQFF
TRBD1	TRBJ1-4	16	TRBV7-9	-	TGTGCCAGCAGCTTGGTTGCAGGGGGCGATAATGAAAAACTGTTTTTT	CASSLVAGGDNEKLFF
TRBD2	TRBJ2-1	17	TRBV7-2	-	TGTGCCAGCAGTTCGACTAGCGGGGGCCCCAATCTGAATGAGCAGTTCTTC	CASSSTSGGPNLNEQFF
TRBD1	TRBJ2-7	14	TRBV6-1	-	TGTGCCAGCAGGAGACAGGGGGATTTATACGAGCAGTACTTC	CASRRQGDLYEQYF
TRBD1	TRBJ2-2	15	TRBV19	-	TGTGCCAGTAGTGACCCGGGACAGACCACCGGGGAGCTGTTTTTT	CASSDPGQTTGELFF
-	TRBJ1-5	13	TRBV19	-	TGTGCCAGTGTGGGCCGGAGTACCCAGCCCCAGCATTTT	CASVGRSTQPQHF
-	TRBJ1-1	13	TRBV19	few	TGTGCCAGGATAGGTGGGGGACCCCATGAAGCTTTCTTT	CARIGGGPHEAFF
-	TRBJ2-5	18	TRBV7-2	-	TGTGCCAGCAGCTTAGACCCTCAGCAGGGGACCCTTCAAGAGACCCAGTACTTC	CASSLDPQQGTLQETQYF
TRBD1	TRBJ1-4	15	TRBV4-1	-	TGCGCCAGCAGCCAGAACAGGGGCGCTAATGAAAAACTGTTTTTT	CASSQNRGANEKLFF
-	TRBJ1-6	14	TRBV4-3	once	TGCGCCAGCAGCCAAGGTGGGACCTATTCACCCCTCCACTTT	CASSQGGTYSPLHF
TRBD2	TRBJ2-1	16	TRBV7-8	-	TGTGCCAGCAGCCTGCTGGTAGCGGGGGGGCATGATGAGCAGTTCTTC	CASSLLVAGGHDEQFF
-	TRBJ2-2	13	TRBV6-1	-	TGTGCCGGCCGGCCACCGAACACCGGGGAGCTGTTTTTT	CAGRPPNTGELFF
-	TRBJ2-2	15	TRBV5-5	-	TGTGCCAGCAGTACGGGGGCAGGGAACACCGGGGAGCTGTTTTTT	CASSTGAGNTGELFF
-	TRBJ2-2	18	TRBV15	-	TGTGCCACCAGCAGAGGGGTAGGGAAAATCTTCGACACCGGGGAGCTGTTTTTT	CATSRGVGKIFDTGELFF
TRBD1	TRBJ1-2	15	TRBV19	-	TGTGCCAGTAGTCCGGGACAGGGAGCCTTCTATGGCTACACCTTC	CASSPGQGAFYGYTF
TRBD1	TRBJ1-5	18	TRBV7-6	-	TGTGCCAGCAGCTTAGCAGGGGAGGGGGCTGGTAGCAATCAGCCCCAGCATTTT	CASSLAGEGAGSNQPQHF
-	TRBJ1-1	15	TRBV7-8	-	TGTGCCAGCAGCACCCAGGGGAGTTCGAACACTGAAGCTTTCTTT	CASSTQGSSNTEAFF
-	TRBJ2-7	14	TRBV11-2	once	TGTGCCAGCAGCTTAGAGAGATTGGAAGGCGAGCAGTACTTC	CASSLERLEGEQYF
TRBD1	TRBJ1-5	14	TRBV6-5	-	TGTGCCAGCAGAGCGACAGGGGTGGGGCAGCCCCAGCATTTT	CASRATGVGQPQHF
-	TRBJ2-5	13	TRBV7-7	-	TGTGCTAGCAGCACCGGGAGCAGGGGGACCCAGTACTTC	CASSTGSRGTQYF
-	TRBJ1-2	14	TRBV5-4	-	TGTGCCAGCAGCTCCGCCACAGGAAGCTATGGCTACACCTTC	CASSSATGSYGYTF
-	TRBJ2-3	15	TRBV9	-	TGTGCCAGCAGCGTGGTCGACCGAAACACAGATACGCAGTATTTT	CASSVVDRNTDTQYF
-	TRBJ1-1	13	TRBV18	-	TGTGCCAGCTCACCCTCTGGGGGGGCTGAAGCTTTCTTT	CASSPSGGAEAFF
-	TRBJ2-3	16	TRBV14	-	TGTGCCAGCAGCCAAGATGAAGGAACCGACACAGATACGCAGTATTTT	CASSQDEGTDTDTQYF
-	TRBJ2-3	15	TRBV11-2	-	TGTGCCAGCAGCTACGCCGCTCTAAGCACAGATACGCAGTATTTT	CASSYAALSTDTQYF
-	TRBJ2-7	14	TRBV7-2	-	TGTGCCAGCAGCTTAGCTCAGGGGAGGAACGAGCAGTACTTC	CASSLAQGRNEQYF
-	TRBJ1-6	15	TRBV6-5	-	TGTGCCAGCAGTTATTCGGATCCCCGGAATTCACCCCTCCACTTT	CASSYSDPRNSPLHF
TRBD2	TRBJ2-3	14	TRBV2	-	TGTGCCAGCAGCGCTGGGGGGGGTGGAGATACGCAGTATTTT	CASSAGGGGDTQYF
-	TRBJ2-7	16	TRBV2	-	TGTGCCAGCAGTGAGCCAGGGGCCGTCCCCCGATACGAGCAGTACTTC	CASSEPGAVPRYEQYF
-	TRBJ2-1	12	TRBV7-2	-	TGTGCCAGCAGCCTCGACGGCAATGAGCAGTTCTTC	CASSLDGNEQFF
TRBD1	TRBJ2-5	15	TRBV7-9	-	TGTGCCAGCAGCTTAATGACAGGGTACCAAGAGACCCAGTACTTC	CASSLMTGYQETQYF
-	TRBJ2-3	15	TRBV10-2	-	TGCGCCAGCAGTGACTCGACAGATCACACAGATACGCAGTATTTT	CASSDSTDHTDTQYF
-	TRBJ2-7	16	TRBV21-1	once	TGTGCCAGCAGCAAACCGGGACAGGGGGAATCCTACGAGCAGTACTTC	CASSKPGQGESYEQYF